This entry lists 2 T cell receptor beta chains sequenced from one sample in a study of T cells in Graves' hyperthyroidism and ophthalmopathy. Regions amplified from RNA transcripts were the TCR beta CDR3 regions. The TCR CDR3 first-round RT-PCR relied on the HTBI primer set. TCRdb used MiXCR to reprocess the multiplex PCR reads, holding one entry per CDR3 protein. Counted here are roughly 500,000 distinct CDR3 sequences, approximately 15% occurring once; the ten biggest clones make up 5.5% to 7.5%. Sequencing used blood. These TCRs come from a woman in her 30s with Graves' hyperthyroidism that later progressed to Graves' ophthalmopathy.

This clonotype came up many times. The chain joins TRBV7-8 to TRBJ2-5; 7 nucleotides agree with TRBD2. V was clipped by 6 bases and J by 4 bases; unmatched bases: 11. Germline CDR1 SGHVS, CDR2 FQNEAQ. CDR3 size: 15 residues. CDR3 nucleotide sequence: TGTGCCAGCAGTTATAGCAACGGGAGGTTAGAGACCCAGTACTTC. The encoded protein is CASSYSNGRLETQYF.

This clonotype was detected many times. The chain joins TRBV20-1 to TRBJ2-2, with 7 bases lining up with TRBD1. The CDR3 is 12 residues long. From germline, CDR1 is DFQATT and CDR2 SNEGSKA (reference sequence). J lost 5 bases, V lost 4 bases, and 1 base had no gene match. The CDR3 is CSATRGTGELFF. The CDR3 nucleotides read TGCAGTGCTACCAGGGGGACCGGGGAGCTGTTTTTT.